Listed here are 8 T cell receptor beta chains from one sample, sequenced in a study of blood T cell repertoires in COVID-19. Sequenced by immunoSEQ multiplex PCR; TCRdb stores in-frame clones only, minus some. The sample records 250,000 to 350,000 clones, about nine tenths being singletons. What was sequenced was peripheral blood. The origin of the receptors is a man between 18 and 35 years old with active or convalescent COVID-19.

The chain couples TRBV12-5 to TRBJ2-5; 7 nucleotides align to TRBD1. CDR3 length equals 14 residues. Germline CDR1 and CDR2: LGHNT and FRNRAP. V lost 6 bases to trimming and J lost 3 bases; unmatched junction nucleotides: 7. The CDR3 protein is CASGEPQGEETQYF. CDR3 bases: TGTGCTAGTGGCGAACCCCAGGGGGAAGAGACCCAGTACTTC.

The V gene is TRBV27, the J gene TRBJ2-2; 9 nucleotides align to TRBD1. V was clipped by 7 bases and J by 3 bases; unmatched bases: 9. CDR3 size: 16 residues. Germline CDR1 is MNHEY and CDR2 is SMNVEV (reference sequence). CDR3 residues: CASTNWDRADTGELFF. DNA for the CDR3: TGTGCCAGCACCAATTGGGACAGGGCCGACACCGGGGAGCTGTTTTTT.

The CDR3: CASRDRGRGEKLFF. In DNA form, the CDR3 reads TGTGCCAGCAGGGACAGGGGGCGGGGTGAAAAACTGTTTTTT. The chain employs TRBV6-5 and TRBJ1-4; 11 nucleotides line up with TRBD1. Trimming took 6 bases from V and 7 from J; bases not matched to a gene: 4. CDR3 length: 14 amino acids. The V gene's germline CDR1 is MNHEY and CDR2 SVGAGI.

This chain connects TRBV18 to TRBJ1-2; D is unclear. Germline lookup yields CDR1 KGHSH and CDR2 LQKENI. The CDR3 loop spans 13 amino acids. The V gene lost 2 bases and the J gene lost 5 bases, with 9 bases spanning the gap. The CDR3, as DNA: TGTGCCAGCTCACCAATCGGGGAGTATGGCTACACCTTC. It encodes CASSPIGEYGYTF.

This chain links TRBV5-6 with TRBJ2-7; perhaps TRBD2 as D (6 bases). CDR3 length equals 13 residues. CDR1 is SGHDT, CDR2 YYEEEE, per germline. The ends were cut back, 7 bases at V and 6 bases at J, with 17 bases in the middle. The CDR3 reads CASHRDSPTEQYF. The CDR3 coding sequence is TGTGCCAGCCACCGGGACTCCCCCACCGAGCAGTACTTC.

The rearrangement links TRBV19 to TRBJ2-7; TRBD1 aligns across 8 bases. V shed 5 bases, J shed 2 bases, and the junction held 8 bases outside the gene matches. CDR1 and CDR2 from the germline V gene are LNHDA and SQIVND (reference sequence). This CDR3 is 15 amino acids long. The CDR3 sequence is CASSSAGTGAYEQYF. The CDR3 DNA reads as TGTGCCAGTAGTTCTGCCGGGACAGGAGCCTACGAGCAGTACTTC.

This sequence joins TRBV9 and TRBJ1-2, with 10 bases fitting TRBD1. The CDR3 runs 14 residues. Germline lookup yields CDR1 SGDLS and CDR2 YYNGEE. J gave up 7 bases and V 4 bases, and 7 bases lay outside the gene matches. The CDR3 DNA follows: TGTGCCAGCAGCAGGACCGGGACAGGGGTTGGCTACACCTTC. It is translated as CASSRTGTGVGYTF.

The V call is TRBV6-5, the J call TRBJ1-3; D might be TRBD1 (5 bases). V dropped 8 bases and J dropped 0 bases, with 11 bases sitting between them. CDR1 is MNHEY, CDR2 SVGAGI, per germline. This CDR3 spans 14 amino acids. The CDR3 loop is CASGARTSGNTIYF. Here the CDR3 DNA reads TGTGCCAGCGGGGCGCGGACCTCTGGAAACACCATATATTTT.